This T cell receptor (beta chain) was identified in a study of cytotoxic CD8 clonotypes in ibrutinib-treated CLL. Study summary: The subjects consisted of eleven to twelve relapsed/refractory and some 14 treatment-naive individuals, with some 17 IGHV unmutated.

Findings of the study overall: Clonality was elevated at ibrutinib response and had returned toward baseline at progression. Different sampling times were used for sustained-remission and progressing patients.

Sequencing sought depths of 1 in 200,000 to 1 in 1 million T cells. Sequenced by immunoSEQ multiplex PCR; TCRdb stores in-frame clones only, minus some. The profile shows 300,000 to 400,000 clones, roughly two thirds of them singletons. This CDR3 spans 17 amino acids. V shed 5 bases and J 4 bases; nucleotides not matched to a gene: 11. CDR1 is SGHTA and CDR2 is FQGNSA in the germline V gene. For this clone: Its specificity is not known.

This chain links TRBV7-2 with TRBJ2-3, with 11 positions matching TRBD2. The sequences come from PBMCs, collected after 36 months of ibrutinib treatment. This sequence was found in a human donor with chronic lymphocytic leukemia. This CDR3 is CASSLLAGGGSADTQYF. CDR3 bases: TGTGCCAGCAGCCTTCTAGCGGGAGGAGGTTCGGCAGATACGCAGTATTTT.